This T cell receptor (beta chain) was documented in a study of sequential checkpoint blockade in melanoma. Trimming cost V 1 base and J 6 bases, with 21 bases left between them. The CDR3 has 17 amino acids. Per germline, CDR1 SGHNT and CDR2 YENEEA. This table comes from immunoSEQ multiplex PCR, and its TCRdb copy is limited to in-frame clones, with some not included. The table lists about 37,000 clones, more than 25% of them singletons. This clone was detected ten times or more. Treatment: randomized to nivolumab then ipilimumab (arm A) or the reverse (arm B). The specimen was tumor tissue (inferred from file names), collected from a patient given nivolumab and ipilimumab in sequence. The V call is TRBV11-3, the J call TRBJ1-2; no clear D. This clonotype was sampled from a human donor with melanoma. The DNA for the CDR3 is TGTGCCAGCAGCTTAGGATGGAGAGACGAACTAGACAATGGCTACACCTTC. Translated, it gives CASSLGWRDELDNGYTF. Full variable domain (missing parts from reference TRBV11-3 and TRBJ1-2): EAGVVQSPRYKIIEKKQPVAFWCNPISGHNTLYWYLQNLGQGPELLIRYENEEAVDDSQLPKDRFSAERLKGVDSTLKIQPAELGDSAVYLCASSLGWRDELDNGYTFGSGTRLTVV.